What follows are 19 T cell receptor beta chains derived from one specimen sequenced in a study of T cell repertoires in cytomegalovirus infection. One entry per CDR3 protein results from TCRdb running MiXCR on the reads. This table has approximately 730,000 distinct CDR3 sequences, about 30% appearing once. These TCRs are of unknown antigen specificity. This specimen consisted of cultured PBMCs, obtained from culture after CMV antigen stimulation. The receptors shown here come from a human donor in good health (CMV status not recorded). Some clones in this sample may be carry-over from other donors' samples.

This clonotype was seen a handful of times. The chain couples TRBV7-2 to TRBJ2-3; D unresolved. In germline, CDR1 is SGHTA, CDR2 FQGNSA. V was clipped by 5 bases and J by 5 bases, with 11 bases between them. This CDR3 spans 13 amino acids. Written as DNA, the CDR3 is TGTGCCAGCAGCAACAACTGGGAAGATACGCAGTATTTT. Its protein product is CASSNNWEDTQYF.

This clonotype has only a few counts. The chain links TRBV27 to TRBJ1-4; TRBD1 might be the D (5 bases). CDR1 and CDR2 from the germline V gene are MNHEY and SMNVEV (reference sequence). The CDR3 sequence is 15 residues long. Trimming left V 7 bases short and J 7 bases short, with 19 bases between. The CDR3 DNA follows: TGTGCCAGCACCCCCCGCGGGTTCGGGGGTGAAAAACTGTTTTTT. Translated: CASTPRGFGGEKLFF.

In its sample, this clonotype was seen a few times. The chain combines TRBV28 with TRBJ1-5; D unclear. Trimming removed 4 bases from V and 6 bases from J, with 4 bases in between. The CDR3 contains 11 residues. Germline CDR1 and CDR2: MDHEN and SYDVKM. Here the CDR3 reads CASSSSQPQHF. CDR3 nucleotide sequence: TGTGCCAGCAGTTCGAGTCAGCCCCAGCATTTT.

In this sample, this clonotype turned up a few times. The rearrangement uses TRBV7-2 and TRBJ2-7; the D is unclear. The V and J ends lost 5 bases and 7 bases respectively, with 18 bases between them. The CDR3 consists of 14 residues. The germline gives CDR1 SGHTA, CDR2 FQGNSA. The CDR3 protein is CASSPARQGWEQYF. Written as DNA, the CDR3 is TGTGCCAGCAGCCCGGCCCGACAAGGTTGGGAGCAGTACTTC.

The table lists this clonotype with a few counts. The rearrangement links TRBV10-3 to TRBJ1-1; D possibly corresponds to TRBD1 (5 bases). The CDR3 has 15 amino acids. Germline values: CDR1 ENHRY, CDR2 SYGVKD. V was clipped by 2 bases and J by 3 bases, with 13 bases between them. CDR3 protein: CAISEAQVRHTEAFF. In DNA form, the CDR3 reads TGTGCCATCAGTGAGGCACAGGTCCGTCACACTGAAGCTTTCTTT.

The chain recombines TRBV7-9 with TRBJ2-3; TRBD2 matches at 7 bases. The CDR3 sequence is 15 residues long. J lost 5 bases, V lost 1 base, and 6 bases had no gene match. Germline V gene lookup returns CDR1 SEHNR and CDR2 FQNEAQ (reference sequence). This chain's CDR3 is CASSLVGREGDTQYF. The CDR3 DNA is TGTGCCAGCAGCTTAGTGGGCAGGGAGGGAGATACGCAGTATTTT.

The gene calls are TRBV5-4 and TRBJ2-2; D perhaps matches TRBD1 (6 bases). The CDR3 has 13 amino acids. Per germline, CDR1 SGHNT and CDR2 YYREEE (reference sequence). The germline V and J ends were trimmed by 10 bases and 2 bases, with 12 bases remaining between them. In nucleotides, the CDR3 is TGTGCCGCAGGGGACGATAACACCGGGGAGCTGTTTTTT. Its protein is CAAGDDNTGELFF.

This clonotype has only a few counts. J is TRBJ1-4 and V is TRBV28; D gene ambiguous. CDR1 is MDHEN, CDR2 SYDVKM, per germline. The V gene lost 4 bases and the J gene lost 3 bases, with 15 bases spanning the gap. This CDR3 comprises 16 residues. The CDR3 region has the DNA TGTGCCAGCAGTTCCCCCCGACATGGGGCTAATGAAAAACTGTTTTTT. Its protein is CASSSPRHGANEKLFF. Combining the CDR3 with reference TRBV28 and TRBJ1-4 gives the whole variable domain DVKVTQSSRYLVKRTGEKVFLECVQDMDHENMFWYRQDPGLGLRLIYFSYDVKMKEKGDIPEGYSVSREKKERFSLILESASTNQTSMYLCASSSPRHGANEKLFFGSGTQLSVL.

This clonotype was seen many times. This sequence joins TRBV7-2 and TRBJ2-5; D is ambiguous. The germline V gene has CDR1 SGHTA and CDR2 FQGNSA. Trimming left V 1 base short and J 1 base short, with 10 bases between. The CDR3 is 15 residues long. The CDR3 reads CASSLVIGSQETQYF. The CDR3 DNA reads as TGTGCCAGCAGCTTAGTAATCGGATCCCAAGAGACCCAGTACTTC.

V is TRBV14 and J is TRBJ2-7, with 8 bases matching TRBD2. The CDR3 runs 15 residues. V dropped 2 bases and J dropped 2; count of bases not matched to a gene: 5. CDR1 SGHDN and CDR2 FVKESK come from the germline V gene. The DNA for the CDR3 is TGTGCCAGCAGCCAAAGACTAGCGCCTACCTACGAGCAGTACTTC. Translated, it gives CASSQRLAPTYEQYF.

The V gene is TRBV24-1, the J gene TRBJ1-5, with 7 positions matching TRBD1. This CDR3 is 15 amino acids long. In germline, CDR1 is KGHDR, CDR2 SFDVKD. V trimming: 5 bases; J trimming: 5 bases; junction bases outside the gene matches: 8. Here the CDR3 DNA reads TGTGCCACCAGTGGCCACGGGACAGCCGATCAGCCCCAGCATTTT. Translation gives CATSGHGTADQPQHF.

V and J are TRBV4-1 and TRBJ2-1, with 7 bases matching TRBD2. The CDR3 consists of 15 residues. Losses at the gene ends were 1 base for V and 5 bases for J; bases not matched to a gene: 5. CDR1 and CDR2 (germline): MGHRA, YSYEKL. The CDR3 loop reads CASSQVSAGHNEQFF. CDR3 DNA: TGCGCCAGCAGCCAAGTTTCAGCGGGACACAATGAGCAGTTCTTC.

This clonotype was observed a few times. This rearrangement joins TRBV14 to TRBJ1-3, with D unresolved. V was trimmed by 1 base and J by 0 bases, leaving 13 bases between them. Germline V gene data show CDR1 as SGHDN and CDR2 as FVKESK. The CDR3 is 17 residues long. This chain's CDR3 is CASSQGGLADSGNTIYF. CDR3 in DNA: TGTGCCAGCAGCCAAGGCGGCCTCGCAGACTCTGGAAACACCATATATTTT.

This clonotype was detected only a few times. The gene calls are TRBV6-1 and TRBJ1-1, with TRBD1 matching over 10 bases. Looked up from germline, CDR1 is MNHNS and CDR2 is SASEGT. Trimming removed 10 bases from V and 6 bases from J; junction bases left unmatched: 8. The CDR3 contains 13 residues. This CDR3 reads CATLTGGAAEAFF. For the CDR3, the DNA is TGTGCCACCTTGACAGGGGGCGCGGCTGAAGCTTTCTTT.

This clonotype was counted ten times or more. The CDR3: CASSPGTVHEQYF. CDR3 nucleotides: TGTGCCAGCAGCCCCGGGACAGTCCACGAGCAGTACTTC. The V call is TRBV7-2, the J call TRBJ2-7, with TRBD1 matching 7 bases. Germline CDR1 reads SGHTA; CDR2 reads FQGNSA. The CDR3 totals 13 residues. The V segment lost 5 bases and the J segment 5 bases; nucleotides outside the gene matches: 6. The full variable domain, completed using reference TRBV7-2 and TRBJ2-7, is GAGVSQSPSNKVTEKGKDVELRCDPISGHTALYWYRQSLGQGLEFLIYFQGNSAPDKSGLPSDRFSAERTGGSVSTLTIQRTQQEDSAVYLCASSPGTVHEQYFGPGTRLTVT.

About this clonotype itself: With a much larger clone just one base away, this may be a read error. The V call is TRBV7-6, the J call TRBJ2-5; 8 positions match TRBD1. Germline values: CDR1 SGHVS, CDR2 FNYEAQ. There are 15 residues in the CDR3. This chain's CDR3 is CTSSYTQGAGETQYF. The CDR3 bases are TGTACCAGCAGCTATACTCAGGGGGCCGGGGAGACCCAGTACTTC. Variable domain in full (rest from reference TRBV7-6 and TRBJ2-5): GAGVSQSPRYKVTKRGQDVALRCDPISGHVSLYWYRQALGQGPEFLTYFNYEAQQDKSGLPNDRFSAERPEGSISTLTIQRTEQRDSAMYRCTSSYTQGAGETQYFGPGTRLLVL.

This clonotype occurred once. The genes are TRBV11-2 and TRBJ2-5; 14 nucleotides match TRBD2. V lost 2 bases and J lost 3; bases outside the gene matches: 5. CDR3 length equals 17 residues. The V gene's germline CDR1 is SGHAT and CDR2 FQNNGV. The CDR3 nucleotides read TGTGCCAGCAGCTTACGACTAGCGGGAGGGCGGGAAGAGACCCAGTACTTC. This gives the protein CASSLRLAGGREETQYF.

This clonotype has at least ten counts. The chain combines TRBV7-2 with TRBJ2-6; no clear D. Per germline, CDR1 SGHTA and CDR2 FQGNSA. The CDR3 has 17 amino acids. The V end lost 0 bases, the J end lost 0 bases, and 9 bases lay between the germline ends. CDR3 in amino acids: CASSLAPVSSGANVLTF. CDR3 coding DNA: TGTGCCAGCAGCTTAGCTCCAGTCAGCTCTGGGGCCAACGTCCTGACTTTC.

In DNA form, the CDR3 reads TGTGCCAGCAAGAAGGGTTTCGGTACAGATACGCAGTATTTT. Translated: CASKKGFGTDTQYF. The V call is TRBV2, the J call TRBJ2-3, with D unresolved. Trimming removed 7 bases from V and 3 bases from J, with 14 bases in between. The germline gives CDR1 SNHLY, CDR2 FYNNEI. This CDR3 is 14 amino acids long.